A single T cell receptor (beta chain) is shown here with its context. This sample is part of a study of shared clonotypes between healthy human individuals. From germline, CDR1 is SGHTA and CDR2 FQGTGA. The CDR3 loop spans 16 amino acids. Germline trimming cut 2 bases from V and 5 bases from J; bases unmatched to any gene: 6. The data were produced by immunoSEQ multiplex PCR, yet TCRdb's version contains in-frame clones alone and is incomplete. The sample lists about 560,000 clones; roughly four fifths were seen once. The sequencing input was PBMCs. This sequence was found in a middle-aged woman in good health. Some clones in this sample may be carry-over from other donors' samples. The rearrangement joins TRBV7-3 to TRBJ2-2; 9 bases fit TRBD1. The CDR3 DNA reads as TGTGCCAGCAGCTTACCTCCGGGACAGGGAACCGGGGAGCTGTTTTTT. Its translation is CASSLPPGQGTGELFF.